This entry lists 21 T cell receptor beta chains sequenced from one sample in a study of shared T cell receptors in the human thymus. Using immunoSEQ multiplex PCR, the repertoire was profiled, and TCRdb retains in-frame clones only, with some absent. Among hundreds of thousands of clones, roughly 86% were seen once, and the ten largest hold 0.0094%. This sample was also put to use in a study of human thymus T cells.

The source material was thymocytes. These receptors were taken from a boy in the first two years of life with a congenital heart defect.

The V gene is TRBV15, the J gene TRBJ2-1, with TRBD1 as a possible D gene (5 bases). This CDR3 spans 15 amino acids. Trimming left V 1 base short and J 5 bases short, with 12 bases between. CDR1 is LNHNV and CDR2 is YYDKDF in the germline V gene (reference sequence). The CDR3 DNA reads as TGTGCCACCAGCAGAGCCCCGGACACCAACAATGAGCAGTTCTTC. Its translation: CATSRAPDTNNEQFF.

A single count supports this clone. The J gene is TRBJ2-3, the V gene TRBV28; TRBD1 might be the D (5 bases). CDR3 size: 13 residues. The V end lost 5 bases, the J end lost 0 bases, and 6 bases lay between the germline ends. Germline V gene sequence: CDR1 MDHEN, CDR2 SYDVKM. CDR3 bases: TGTGCCAGCAGTCACAGGAGCACAGATACGCAGTATTTT. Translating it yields CASSHRSTDTQYF.

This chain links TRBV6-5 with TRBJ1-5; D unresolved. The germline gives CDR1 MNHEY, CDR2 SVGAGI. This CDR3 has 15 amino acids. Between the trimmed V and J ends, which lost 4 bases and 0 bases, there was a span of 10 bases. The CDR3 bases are TGTGCCAGCAGTTCAGGTTTATATAGCAATCAGCCCCAGCATTTT. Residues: CASSSGLYSNQPQHF.

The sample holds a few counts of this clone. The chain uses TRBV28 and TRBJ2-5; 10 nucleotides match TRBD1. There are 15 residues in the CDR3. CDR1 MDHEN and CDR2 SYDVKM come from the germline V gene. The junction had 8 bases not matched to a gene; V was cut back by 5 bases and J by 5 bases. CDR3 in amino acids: CASSKRTGGGETQYF. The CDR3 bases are TGTGCCAGCAGTAAGAGGACAGGGGGAGGGGAGACCCAGTACTTC. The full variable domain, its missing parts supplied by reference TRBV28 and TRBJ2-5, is DVKVTQSSRYLVKRTGEKVFLECVQDMDHENMFWYRQDPGLGLRLIYFSYDVKMKEKGDIPEGYSVSREKKERFSLILESASTNQTSMYLCASSKRTGGGETQYFGPGTRLLVL.

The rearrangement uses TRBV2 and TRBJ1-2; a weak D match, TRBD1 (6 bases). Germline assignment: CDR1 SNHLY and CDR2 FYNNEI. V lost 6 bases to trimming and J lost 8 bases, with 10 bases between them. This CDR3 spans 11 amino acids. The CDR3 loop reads CASRAGDGYTF. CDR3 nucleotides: TGTGCCAGCAGGGCAGGGGACGGCTACACCTTC.

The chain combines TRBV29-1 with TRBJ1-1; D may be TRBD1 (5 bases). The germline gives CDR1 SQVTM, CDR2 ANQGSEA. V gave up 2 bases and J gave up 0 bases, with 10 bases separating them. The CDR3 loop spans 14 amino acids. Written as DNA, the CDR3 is TGCAGCGTTGAAAGGGGATACATGAACACTGAAGCTTTCTTT. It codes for CSVERGYMNTEAFF.

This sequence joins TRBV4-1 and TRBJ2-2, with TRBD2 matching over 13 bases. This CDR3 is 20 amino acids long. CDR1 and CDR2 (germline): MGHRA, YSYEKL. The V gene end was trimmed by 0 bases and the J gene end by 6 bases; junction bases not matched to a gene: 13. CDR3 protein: CASSQEIGTSGEGCAGELFF. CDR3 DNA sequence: TGCGCCAGCAGCCAAGAGATAGGGACTAGCGGGGAGGGTTGCGCCGGGGAGCTGTTTTTT.

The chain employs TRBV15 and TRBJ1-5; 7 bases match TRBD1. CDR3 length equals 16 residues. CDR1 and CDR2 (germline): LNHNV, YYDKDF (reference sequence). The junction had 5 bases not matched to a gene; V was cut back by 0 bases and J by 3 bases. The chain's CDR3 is CATSRDLDRDNQPQHF. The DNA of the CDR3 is TGTGCCACCAGCAGAGATCTCGACAGGGACAATCAGCCCCAGCATTTT.

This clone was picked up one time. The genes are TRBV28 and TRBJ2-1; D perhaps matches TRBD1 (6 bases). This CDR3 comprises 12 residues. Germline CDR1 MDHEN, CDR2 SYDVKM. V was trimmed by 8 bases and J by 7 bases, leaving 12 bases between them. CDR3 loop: CASARGSNEQFF. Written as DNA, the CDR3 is TGTGCCAGCGCCAGGGGAAGTAATGAGCAGTTCTTC.

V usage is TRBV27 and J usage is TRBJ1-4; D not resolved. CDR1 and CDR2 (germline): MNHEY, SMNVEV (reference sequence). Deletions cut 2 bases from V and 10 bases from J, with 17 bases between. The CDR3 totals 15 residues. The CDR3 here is CASSLRPTLRGKLFF. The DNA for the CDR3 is TGTGCCAGCAGTTTACGACCCACGCTTCGCGGAAAACTGTTTTTT.

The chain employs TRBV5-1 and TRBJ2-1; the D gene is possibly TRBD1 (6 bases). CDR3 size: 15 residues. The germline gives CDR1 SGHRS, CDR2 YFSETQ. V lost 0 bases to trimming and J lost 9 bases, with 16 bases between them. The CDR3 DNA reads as TGCGCCAGCAGCTTGGAGGAAGGGGGTGTCACTGAGCAGTTCTTC. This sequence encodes CASSLEEGGVTEQFF.

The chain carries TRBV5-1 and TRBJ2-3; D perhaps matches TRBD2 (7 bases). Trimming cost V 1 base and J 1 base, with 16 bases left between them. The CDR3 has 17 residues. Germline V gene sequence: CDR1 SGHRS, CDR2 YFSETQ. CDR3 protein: CASSLLGWRGRTDTQYF. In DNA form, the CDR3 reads TGCGCCAGCAGCTTGCTGGGGTGGCGGGGGCGCACAGATACGCAGTATTTT.

CDR3 residues: CASSQDYVVLGRVGYTF. In DNA form, the CDR3 reads TGCGCCAGCAGCCAAGATTACGTGGTTTTGGGGAGGGTCGGCTACACCTTC. The chain links TRBV4-3 to TRBJ1-2, with no clear D. V was clipped by 0 bases and J by 8 bases, with 22 bases between them. Germline CDR1 is LGHNA and CDR2 is YSLEER. This CDR3 has 17 amino acids.

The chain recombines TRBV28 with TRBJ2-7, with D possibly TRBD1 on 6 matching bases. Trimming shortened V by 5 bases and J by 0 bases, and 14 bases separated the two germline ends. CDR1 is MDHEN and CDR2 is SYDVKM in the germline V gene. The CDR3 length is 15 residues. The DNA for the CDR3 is TGTGCCAGCAGTCCAAGCAAGGACAGCTCCTACGAGCAGTACTTC. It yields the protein CASSPSKDSSYEQYF.

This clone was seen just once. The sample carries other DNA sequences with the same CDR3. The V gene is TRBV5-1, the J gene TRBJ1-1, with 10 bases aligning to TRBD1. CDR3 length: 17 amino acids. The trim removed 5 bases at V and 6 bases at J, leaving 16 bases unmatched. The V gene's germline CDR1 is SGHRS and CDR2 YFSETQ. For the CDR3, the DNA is TGCGCCAGCAGTTTGTCCCCGGACAGGGGGGGGGTTGCTGAAGCTTTCTTT. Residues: CASSLSPDRGGVAEAFF.

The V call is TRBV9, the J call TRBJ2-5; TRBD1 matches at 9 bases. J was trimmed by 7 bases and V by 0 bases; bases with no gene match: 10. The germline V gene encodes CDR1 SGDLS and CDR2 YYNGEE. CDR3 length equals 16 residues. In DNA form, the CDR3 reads TGTGCCAGCAGCGTAGACAGGGGGCCCCCCGGAGGGACCCAGTACTTC. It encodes CASSVDRGPPGGTQYF.

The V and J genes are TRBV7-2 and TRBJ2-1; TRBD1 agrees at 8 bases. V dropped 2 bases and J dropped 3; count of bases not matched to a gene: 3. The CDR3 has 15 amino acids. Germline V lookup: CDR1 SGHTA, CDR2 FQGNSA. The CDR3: CASSLRGQVYNEQFF. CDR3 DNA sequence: TGTGCCAGCAGCTTAAGGGGACAGGTCTACAATGAGCAGTTCTTC.

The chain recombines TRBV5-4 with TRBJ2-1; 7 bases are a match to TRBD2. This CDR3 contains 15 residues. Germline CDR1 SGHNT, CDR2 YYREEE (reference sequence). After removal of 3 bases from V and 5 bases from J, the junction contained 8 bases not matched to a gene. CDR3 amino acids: CASSCAGDGNNEQFF. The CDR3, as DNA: TGTGCCAGCAGCTGCGCGGGGGATGGGAACAATGAGCAGTTCTTC.

The CDR3 bases are TGCGCCAGCGACGGGGGGGACAATGAGCAGTTCTTC. It is translated as CASDGGDNEQFF. V gene TRBV5-1 combines with J gene TRBJ2-1, with 8 bases that match TRBD2. Germline CDR1 and CDR2: SGHRS and YFSETQ. J gave up 5 bases and V 7 bases, and 2 bases lay outside the gene matches. The CDR3 length is 12 residues. Combining the CDR3 with reference TRBV5-1 and TRBJ2-1 gives the whole variable domain KAGVTQTPRYLIKTRGQQVTLSCSPISGHRSVSWYQQTPGQGLQFLFEYFSETQRNKGNFPGRFSGRQFSNSRSEMNVSTLELGDSALYLCASDGGDNEQFFGPGTRLTVL.

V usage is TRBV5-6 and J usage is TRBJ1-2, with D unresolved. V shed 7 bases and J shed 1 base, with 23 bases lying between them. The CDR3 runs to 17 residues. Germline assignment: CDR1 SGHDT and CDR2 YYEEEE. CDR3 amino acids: CASAWGELPHFNYGYTF. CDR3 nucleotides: TGTGCCAGCGCCTGGGGAGAGCTCCCACACTTTAACTATGGCTACACCTTC.

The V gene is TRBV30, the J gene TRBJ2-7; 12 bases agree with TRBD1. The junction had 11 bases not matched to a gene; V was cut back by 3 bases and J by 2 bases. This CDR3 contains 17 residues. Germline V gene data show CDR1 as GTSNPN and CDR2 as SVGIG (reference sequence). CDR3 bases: TGTGCCTGGAGCGCAACGTCCGGGACAGGGGGCCCCTACGAGCAGTACTTC. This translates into CAWSATSGTGGPYEQYF.